The next 8 T cell receptor beta chains were all read from a single sample in a study of cytomegalovirus exposure and HLA in healthy donors. Use of 60 Vbeta and 13 Jbeta primers characterized the PCR. Assay: immunoSEQ multiplex PCR; the TCRdb copy retains only in-frame clones and omits some. This table has around 100,000 clones, 67% appearing once. Input material: PBMCs. The origin of the receptors is a man aged 18 to 35 in good health and CMV-seropositive.

This clone has only one observation. J is TRBJ2-7 and V is TRBV7-8; 9 bases map to TRBD1. This CDR3 region has 13 residues. The germline V gene encodes CDR1 SGHVS and CDR2 FQNEAQ. Trimming removed 6 bases from V and 7 bases from J; junction bases left unmatched: 7. The CDR3 sequence: CASSVGQGWEQYV. CDR3 DNA sequence: TGTGCCAGCAGTGTCGGACAGGGGTGGGAGCAGTACGTC.

The chain uses TRBV11-3 and TRBJ1-1, with unresolved D. Germline V gene data show CDR1 as SGHNT and CDR2 as YENEEA. The CDR3 loop spans 14 amino acids. With 7 bases removed from V and 5 bases from J, the gap between germline ends came to 17 bases. This chain's CDR3 is CASTLEGSKTEAFF. The CDR3 DNA follows: TGTGCCAGCACCCTCGAGGGTTCAAAAACTGAAGCTTTCTTT.

The gene calls are TRBV14 and TRBJ2-5; TRBD2 might be the D (5 bases). Trimming removed 2 bases from V and 1 base from J, with 20 bases in between. Per germline, CDR1 SGHDN and CDR2 FVKESK. CDR3 size: 18 residues. CDR3 nucleotides: TGTGCCAGCAGCCAACGCTACTATGGGTGGAGGCCCCAAGAGACCCAGTACTTC. Protein: CASSQRYYGWRPQETQYF.

This chain joins TRBV11-2 and TRBJ2-7; unclear D gene. Trimming shortened V by 1 base and J by 8 bases, and 9 bases separated the two germline ends. CDR1 is SGHAT and CDR2 is FQNNGV in the germline V gene. This CDR3 spans 12 amino acids. The CDR3 region is CASSLALDKQYV. The CDR3 DNA reads TGTGCCAGCAGCTTAGCCCTAGATAAGCAGTACGTC.

This chain uses TRBV5-1 with TRBJ2-5; 8 bases fit TRBD1. The V segment lost 0 bases and the J segment 5 bases; nucleotides outside the gene matches: 6. This CDR3 is built from 15 residues. The germline gives CDR1 SGHRS, CDR2 YFSETQ. The CDR3 region is CASSLGAGGAETQYF. CDR3 sequence (DNA): TGCGCCAGCAGCTTGGGGGCAGGGGGCGCTGAGACCCAGTACTTC.

V and J are TRBV6-6 and TRBJ1-2; 9 bases line up with TRBD1. V was clipped by 4 bases and J by 8 bases; unmatched bases: 5. The CDR3 extends over 13 amino acids. The germline CDR1 and CDR2 sequences are MNHNY and SVGAGI (reference sequence). The CDR3 loop is CASSSRDRAGYTF. As DNA, the CDR3 is TGTGCCAGCAGTTCCCGGGACAGGGCAGGCTACACCTTC.

CDR3 region: CASSFASSGGAKNIQYF. The CDR3 region has the DNA TGTGCCAGCAGCTTCGCCTCTAGCGGGGGTGCCAAAAACATTCAGTACTTC. The V and J genes are TRBV5-5 and TRBJ2-4; 10 bases are shared with TRBD2. The CDR3 length is 17 residues. Germline CDR1 is SGHKS and CDR2 is YYEKEE (reference sequence). The J segment lost 1 base and the V segment lost 2 bases, leaving 6 bases of the junction unmatched.

The rearrangement joins TRBV4-1 to TRBJ2-1; TRBD2 matches 11 bases. CDR3 length: 15 residues. V was pared by 4 bases and J by 4 bases, with 3 bases of the junction left unmatched. CDR1 MGHRA and CDR2 YSYEKL come from the germline V gene. DNA for the CDR3: TGCGCCAGCAGCCGGACTAGCGGGCCGTACAATGAGCAGTTCTTC. Translation: CASSRTSGPYNEQFF.